This T cell receptor (beta chain) is from a study of blood T cell repertoires in COVID-19. Study-level background: Donors in the United States, Italy and Spain gave samples during acute or convalescent COVID-19. The analysed material was cDNA or gDNA that came from T cells, B-cell-depleted T cells, or PBMCs.

In Seattle, patients joined the study during active infection and were tracked longitudinally. Germline CDR1 and CDR2: SGHTA and FQGNSA. This CDR3 contains 14 residues. Unmatched junction bases numbered 6, after V lost 5 bases and J lost 3 bases. As processed by the authors: Estimation of nucleated cell counts relied on the amplification of reference gene primers. Produced via immunoSEQ multiplex PCR; TCRdb's table is partial and in-frame only. That table furnishes V, J and clone size, whereas the DNA furnished D and trimming. This table has under 450,000 clones, around 91% appearing once. The TCR sequence derives from a woman aged 40 to 50 with COVID-19, enrolled during active disease. Sequences were obtained from peripheral blood. V and J are TRBV7-2 and TRBJ2-7; 8 bases align to TRBD2. The CDR3 region has the DNA TGTGCCAGCAGCCCAGGACTAGCTGGCTACGAGCAGTACTTC. As protein: CASSPGLAGYEQYF.